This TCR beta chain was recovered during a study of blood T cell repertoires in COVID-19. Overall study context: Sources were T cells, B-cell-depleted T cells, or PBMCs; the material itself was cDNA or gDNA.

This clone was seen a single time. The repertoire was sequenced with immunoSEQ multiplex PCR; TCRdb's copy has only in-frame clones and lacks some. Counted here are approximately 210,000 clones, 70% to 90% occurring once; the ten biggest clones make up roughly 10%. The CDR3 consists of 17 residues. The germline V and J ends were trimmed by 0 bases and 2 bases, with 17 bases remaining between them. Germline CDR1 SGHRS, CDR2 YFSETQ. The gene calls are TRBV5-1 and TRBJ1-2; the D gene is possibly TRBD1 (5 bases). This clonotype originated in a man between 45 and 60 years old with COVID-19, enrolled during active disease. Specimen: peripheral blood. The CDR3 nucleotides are TGCGCCAGCAGCTTGGAGCACCTCGGGGGACTGAACTATGGCTACACCTTC. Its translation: CASSLEHLGGLNYGYTF.